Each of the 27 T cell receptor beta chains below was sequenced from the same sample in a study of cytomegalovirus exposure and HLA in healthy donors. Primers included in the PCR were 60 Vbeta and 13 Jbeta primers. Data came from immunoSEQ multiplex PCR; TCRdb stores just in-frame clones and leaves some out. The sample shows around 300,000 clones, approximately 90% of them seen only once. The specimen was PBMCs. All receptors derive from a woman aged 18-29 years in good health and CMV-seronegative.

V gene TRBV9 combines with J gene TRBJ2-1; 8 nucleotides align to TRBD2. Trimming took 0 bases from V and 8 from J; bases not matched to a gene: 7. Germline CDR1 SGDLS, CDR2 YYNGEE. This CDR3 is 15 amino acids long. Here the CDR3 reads CASSVAAGRGDEQFF. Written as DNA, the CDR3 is TGTGCCAGCAGCGTAGCCGCCGGGAGGGGGGATGAGCAGTTCTTC.

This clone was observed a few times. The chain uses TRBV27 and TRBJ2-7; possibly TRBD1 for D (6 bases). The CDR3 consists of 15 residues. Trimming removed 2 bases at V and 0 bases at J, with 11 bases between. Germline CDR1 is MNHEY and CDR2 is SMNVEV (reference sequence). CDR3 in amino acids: CASSLDRLSSYEQYF. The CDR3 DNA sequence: TGTGCCAGCAGTTTAGACAGGTTAAGCTCCTACGAGCAGTACTTC.

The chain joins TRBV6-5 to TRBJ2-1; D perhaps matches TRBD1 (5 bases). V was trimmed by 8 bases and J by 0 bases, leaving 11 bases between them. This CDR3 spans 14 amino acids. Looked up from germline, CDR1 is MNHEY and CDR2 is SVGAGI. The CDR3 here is CASQGSSSYNEQFF. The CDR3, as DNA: TGTGCCAGCCAGGGTAGTAGCTCCTACAATGAGCAGTTCTTC.

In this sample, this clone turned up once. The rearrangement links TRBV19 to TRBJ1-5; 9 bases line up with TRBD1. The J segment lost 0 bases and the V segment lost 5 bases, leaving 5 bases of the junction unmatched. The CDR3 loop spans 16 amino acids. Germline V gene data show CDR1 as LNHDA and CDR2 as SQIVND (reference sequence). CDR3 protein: CASSYAGQGSNQPQHF. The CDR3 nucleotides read TGTGCCAGTAGTTACGCGGGACAGGGTAGCAATCAGCCCCAGCATTTT.

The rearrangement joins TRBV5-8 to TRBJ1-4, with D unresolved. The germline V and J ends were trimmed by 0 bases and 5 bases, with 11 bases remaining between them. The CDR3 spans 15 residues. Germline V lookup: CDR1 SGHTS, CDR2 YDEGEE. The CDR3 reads CASSLAGVRNEKLFF. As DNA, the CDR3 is TGTGCCAGCAGCTTGGCCGGGGTCAGAAATGAAAAACTGTTTTTT.

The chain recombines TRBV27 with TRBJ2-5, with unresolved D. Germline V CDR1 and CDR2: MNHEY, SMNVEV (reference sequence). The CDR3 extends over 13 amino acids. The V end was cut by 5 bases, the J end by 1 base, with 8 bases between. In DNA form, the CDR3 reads TGTGCCAGCAGTCCAAGCTTCCAAGAGACCCAGTACTTC. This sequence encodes CASSPSFQETQYF.

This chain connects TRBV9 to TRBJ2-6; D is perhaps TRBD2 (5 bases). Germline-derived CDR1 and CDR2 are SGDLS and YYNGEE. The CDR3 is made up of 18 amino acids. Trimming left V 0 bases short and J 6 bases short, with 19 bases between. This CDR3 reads CASSVGGNGVRAANVLTF. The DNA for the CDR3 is TGTGCCAGCAGCGTAGGAGGAAACGGGGTCAGAGCGGCCAACGTCCTGACTTTC.

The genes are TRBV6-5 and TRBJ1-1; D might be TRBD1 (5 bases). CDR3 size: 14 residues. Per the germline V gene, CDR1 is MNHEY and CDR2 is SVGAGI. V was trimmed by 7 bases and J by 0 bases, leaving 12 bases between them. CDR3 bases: TGTGCCAGCACCCCGACAGAAATGAACACTGAAGCTTTCTTT. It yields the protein CASTPTEMNTEAFF.

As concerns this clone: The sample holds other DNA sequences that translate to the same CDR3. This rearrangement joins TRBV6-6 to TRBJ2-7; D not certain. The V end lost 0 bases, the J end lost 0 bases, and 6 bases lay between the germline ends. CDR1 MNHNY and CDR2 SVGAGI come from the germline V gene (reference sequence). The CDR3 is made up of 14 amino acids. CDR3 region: CASSYSRSSYEQYF. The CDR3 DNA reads TGTGCCAGCAGTTACTCCCGGAGCTCCTACGAGCAGTACTTC.

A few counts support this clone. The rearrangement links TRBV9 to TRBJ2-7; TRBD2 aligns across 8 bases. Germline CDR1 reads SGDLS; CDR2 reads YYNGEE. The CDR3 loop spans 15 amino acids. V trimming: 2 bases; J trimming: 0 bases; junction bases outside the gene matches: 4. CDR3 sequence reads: CASSVSGGGSYEQYF. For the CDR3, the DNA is TGTGCCAGCAGCGTGAGCGGGGGAGGCTCCTACGAGCAGTACTTC.

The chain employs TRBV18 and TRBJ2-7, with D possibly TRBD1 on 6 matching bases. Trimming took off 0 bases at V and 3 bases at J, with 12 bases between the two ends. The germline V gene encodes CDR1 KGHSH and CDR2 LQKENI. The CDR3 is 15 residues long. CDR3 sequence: CASSPPAGDRYEQYF. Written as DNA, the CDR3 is TGTGCCAGCTCACCACCCGCAGGGGATCGCTACGAGCAGTACTTC. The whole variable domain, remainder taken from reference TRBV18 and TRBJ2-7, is NAGVMQNPRHLVRRRGQEARLRCSPMKGHSHVYWYRQLPEEGLKFMVYLQKENIIDESGMPKERFSAEFPKEGPSILRIQQVVRGDSAAYFCASSPPAGDRYEQYFGPGTRLTVT.

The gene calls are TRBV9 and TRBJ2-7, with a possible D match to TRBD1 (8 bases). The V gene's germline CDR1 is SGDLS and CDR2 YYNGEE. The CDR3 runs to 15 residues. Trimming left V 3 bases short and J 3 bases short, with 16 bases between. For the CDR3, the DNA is TGTGCCAGCAGCGCTGAGGACAGGGAGGGCTACGAGCAGTACTTC. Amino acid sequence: CASSAEDREGYEQYF.

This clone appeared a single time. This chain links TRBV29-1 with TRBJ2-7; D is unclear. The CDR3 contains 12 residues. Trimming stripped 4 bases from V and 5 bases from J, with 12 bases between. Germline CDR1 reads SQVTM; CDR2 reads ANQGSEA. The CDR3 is CSVVLSSHEQYF. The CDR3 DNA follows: TGCAGCGTTGTGCTCAGTTCGCACGAGCAGTACTTC.

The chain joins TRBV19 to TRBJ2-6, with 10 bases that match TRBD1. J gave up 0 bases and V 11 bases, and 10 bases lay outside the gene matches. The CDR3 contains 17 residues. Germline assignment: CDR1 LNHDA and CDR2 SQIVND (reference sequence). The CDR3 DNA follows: TGTGCCCGTCTCCGGGACAGGGGAGGCTCTGGGGCCAACGTCCTGACTTTC. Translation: CARLRDRGGSGANVLTF. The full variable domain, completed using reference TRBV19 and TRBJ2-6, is DGGITQSPKYLFRKEGQNVTLSCEQNLNHDAMYWYRQDPGQGLRLIYYSQIVNDFQKGDIAEGYSVSREKKESFPLTVTSAQKNPTAFYLCARLRDRGGSGANVLTFGAGSRLTVL.

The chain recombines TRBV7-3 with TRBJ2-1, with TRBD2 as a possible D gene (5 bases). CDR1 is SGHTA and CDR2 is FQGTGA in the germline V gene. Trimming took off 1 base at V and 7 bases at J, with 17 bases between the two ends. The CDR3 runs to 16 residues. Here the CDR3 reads CASSLNEGWGINEQFF. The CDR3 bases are TGTGCCAGCAGCTTAAACGAGGGTTGGGGAATAAATGAGCAGTTCTTC.

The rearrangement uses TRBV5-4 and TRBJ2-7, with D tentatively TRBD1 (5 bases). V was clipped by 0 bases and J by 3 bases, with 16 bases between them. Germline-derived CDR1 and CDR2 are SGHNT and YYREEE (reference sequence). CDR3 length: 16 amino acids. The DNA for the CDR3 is TGTGCCAGCAGCTTGGCCTCGTCAGGGATAGTCTACGAGCAGTACTTC. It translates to CASSLASSGIVYEQYF.

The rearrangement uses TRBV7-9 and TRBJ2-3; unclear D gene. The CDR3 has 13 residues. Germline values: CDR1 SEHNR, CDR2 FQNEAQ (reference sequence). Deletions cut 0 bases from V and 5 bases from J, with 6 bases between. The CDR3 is CASSLASVDTQYF. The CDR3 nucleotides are TGTGCCAGCAGCTTAGCGTCGGTAGATACGCAGTATTTT.

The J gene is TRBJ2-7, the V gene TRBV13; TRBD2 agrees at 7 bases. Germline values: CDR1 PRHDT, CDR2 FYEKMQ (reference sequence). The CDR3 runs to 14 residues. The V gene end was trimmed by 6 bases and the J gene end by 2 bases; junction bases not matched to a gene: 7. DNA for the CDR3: TGTGCCAGCAGAGCGGGACTATCCGCCTACGAGCAGTACTTC. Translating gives CASRAGLSAYEQYF.

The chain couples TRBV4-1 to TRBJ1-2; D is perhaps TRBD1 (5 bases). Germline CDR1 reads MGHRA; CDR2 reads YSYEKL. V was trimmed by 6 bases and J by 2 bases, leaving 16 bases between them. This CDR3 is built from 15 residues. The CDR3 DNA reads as TGCGCCAGCAGGGGCTGGGGGGACGAAAACTATGGCTACACCTTC. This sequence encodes CASRGWGDENYGYTF.

The CDR3, as DNA: TGTGCCAGCAGTTCCGATCTAGGACATATTGGTGGCTACACCTTC. This sequence encodes CASSSDLGHIGGYTF. The rearrangement links TRBV25-1 to TRBJ1-2, with a possible D match to TRBD1 (5 bases). Germline V gene data show CDR1 as MGHDK and CDR2 as SYGVNS. The CDR3 consists of 15 residues. Trimming cost V 5 bases and J 7 bases, with 20 bases left between them.

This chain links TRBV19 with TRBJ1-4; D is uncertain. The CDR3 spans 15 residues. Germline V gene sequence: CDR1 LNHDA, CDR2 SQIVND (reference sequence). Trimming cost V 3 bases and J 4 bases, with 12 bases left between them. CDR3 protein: CASSIHRGSNEKLFF. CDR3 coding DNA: TGTGCCAGTAGTATCCACCGGGGAAGTAATGAAAAACTGTTTTTT.

CDR3 sequence: CSVGTRGTDTQYF. The CDR3 DNA reads as TGCAGCGTTGGGACTAGGGGCACAGATACGCAGTATTTT. The chain links TRBV29-1 to TRBJ2-3, with 7 bases lining up with TRBD2. CDR1 and CDR2 (germline): SQVTM, ANQGSEA. The V and J ends lost 4 bases and 1 base, in that order; junction bases with no gene match: 2. CDR3 size: 13 residues.

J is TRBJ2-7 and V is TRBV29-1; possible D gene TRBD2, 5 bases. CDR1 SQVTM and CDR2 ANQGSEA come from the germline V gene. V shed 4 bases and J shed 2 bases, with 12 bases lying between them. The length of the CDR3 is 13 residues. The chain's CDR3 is CSVVRGTTYEQYF. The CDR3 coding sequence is TGCAGCGTTGTCCGGGGAACCACCTACGAGCAGTACTTC.

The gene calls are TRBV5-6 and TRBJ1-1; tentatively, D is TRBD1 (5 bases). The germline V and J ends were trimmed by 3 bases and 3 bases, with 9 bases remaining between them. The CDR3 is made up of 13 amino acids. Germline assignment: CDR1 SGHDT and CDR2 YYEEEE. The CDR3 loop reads CASSSVGDTEAFF. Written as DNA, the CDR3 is TGTGCCAGCAGCTCCGTAGGGGACACTGAAGCTTTCTTT.

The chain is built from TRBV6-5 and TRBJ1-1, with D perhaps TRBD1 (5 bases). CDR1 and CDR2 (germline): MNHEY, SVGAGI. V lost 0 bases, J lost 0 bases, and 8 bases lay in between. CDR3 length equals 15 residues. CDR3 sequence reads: CASSYSDTVNTEAFF. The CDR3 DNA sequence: TGTGCCAGCAGTTACTCGGACACCGTGAACACTGAAGCTTTCTTT.

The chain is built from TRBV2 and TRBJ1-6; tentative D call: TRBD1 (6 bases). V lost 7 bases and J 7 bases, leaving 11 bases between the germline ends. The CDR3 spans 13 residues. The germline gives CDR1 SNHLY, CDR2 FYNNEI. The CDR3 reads CASIAQGNSPLHF. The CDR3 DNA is TGTGCCAGCATAGCCCAGGGGAATTCACCCCTCCACTTT.

This chain's CDR3 is CASSQNLARSYEQYF. CDR3 nucleotide sequence: TGTGCCAGCAGCCAAAACCTAGCGCGCTCCTACGAGCAGTACTTC. The chain carries TRBV11-2 and TRBJ2-7, with D tentatively TRBD2 (6 bases). Germline CDR1 is SGHAT and CDR2 is FQNNGV. Trimming removed 5 bases at V and 0 bases at J, with 14 bases between. The length of the CDR3 is 15 residues.